What follows describes a single T cell receptor (beta chain). Sequencing was done on patients that had shown CD8+CD57+ cell expansion by flow cytometry. The cohort consisted entirely of patients having severe acquired aplastic anemia. This sample was taken from a study of CD8+CD57+ T cells in acquired aplastic anemia. The CDR3 runs 17 residues. V lost 4 bases, J lost 0 bases, and 4 bases stayed unmatched. Germline-derived CDR1 and CDR2 are SGHVS and FNYEAQ. Researchers used genomic DNA as the template to profile TCR beta VDJ and CDR3. TCRdb itself ran the reads through MiXCR, one entry per CDR3 protein. The sample gives a few hundred thousand distinct CDR3 sequences, over 25% of which show up once; under 0.95% is in the top ten.

Sequencing input: sorted CD4+, CD8+, or CD8+CD57+ T cells (not recorded which) from PBMCs. This chain uses TRBV7-6 with TRBJ2-3; TRBD2 agrees at 13 bases. The receptor was isolated from a human donor with aplastic anemia. The CDR3 is CASSSGLAGESTDTQYF. CDR3 in DNA: TGTGCCAGCAGCTCCGGACTAGCGGGGGAGAGCACAGATACGCAGTATTTT.